This TCR beta chain was found in a study of post-analysis software for immune sequencing data. Study findings and constraints: Same-batch samples co-clustered strongly by F measure. Multiple sclerosis patients had significantly lower normalized Chao1 diversity than controls. Controls showed lower frequencies than patients for roughly 5 TRBV segments, and TRBV5-6, TRBV5-1 and TRBV20-1 were among these.

The CDR3 totals 12 residues. Trimming stripped 1 base from V and 11 bases from J, with 6 bases between. Points on this clonotype: As yet, its antigen is unknown.

Unique molecular identifiers were carried by the TCR beta cDNA libraries. MiXCR, applied by TCRdb to the PCR reads, yields one record per CDR3 protein. The table shows hundreds of thousands of distinct CDR3 sequences, with approximately 53% occurring only once. Material: blood. The receptor was derived from a girl aged 10 to 17 with multiple sclerosis. The chain has TRBV12-3 or TRBV12-4 and TRBJ1-6; D is undetermined. This CDR3 reads CASSLVRAPLHF. CDR3 nucleotides: TGTGCCAGCAGTTTAGTACGGGCACCCCTCCACTTT.